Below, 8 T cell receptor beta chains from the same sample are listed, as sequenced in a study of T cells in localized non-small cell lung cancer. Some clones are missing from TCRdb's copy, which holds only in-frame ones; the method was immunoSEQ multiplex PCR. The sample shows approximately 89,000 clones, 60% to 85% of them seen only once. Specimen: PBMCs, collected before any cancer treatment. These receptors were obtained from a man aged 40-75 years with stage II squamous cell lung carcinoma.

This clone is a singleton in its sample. CDR3 sequence: CASSKDQSARQLDNEQFF. CDR3 bases: TGTGCCAGCAGCAAGGATCAGTCGGCCCGACAACTTGACAATGAGCAGTTCTTC. This chain connects TRBV21-1 to TRBJ2-1; the table's D call of TRBD1 was not tested on the DNA. TRBV21-1 is assigned pseudogene status. The CDR3 sequence is 18 residues long.

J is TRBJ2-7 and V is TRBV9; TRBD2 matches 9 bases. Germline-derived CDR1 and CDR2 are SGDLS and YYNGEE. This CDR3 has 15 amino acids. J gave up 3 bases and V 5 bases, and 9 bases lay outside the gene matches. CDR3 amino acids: CASSLAGEALYEQYF. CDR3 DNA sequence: TGTGCCAGCAGTTTAGCGGGAGAAGCTCTCTACGAGCAGTACTTC.

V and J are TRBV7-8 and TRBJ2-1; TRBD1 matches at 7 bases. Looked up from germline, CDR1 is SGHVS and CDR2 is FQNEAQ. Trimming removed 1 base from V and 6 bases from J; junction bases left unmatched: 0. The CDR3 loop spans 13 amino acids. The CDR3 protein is CASSLDRGNEQFF. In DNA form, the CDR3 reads TGTGCCAGCAGCTTAGACAGGGGCAATGAGCAGTTCTTC.

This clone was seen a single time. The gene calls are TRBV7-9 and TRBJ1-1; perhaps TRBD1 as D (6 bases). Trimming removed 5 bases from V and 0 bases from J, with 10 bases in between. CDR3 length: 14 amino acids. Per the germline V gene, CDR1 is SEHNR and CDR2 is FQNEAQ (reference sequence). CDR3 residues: CASSPGTMNTEAFF. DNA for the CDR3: TGTGCCAGCAGCCCCGGGACAATGAACACTGAAGCTTTCTTT.

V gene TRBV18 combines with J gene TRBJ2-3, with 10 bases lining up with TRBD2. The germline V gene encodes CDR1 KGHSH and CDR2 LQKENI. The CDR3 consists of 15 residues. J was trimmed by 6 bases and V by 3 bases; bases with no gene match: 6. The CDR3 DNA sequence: TGTGCCAGCTCACCCCAGCGGGGGGGCGGGGATACGCAGTATTTT. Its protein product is CASSPQRGGGDTQYF.

Written as DNA, the CDR3 is TGTGCCAGCAGTTTCGGACAGGGGAGGGAAAAACTGTTTTTT. Its protein product is CASSFGQGREKLFF. The chain couples TRBV7-9 to TRBJ1-4; 9 bases agree with TRBD1. CDR3 length: 14 residues. J lost 8 bases, V lost 6 bases, and 7 bases had no gene match. Germline values: CDR1 SEHNR, CDR2 FQNEAQ (reference sequence).

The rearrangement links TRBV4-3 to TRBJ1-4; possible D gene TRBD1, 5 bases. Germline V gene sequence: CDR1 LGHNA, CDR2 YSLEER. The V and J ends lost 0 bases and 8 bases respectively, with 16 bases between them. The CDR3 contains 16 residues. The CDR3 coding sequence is TGCGCCAGCAGCCAAGAGCGTGGGGCAGTCTGGGAAAAACTGTTTTTT. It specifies CASSQERGAVWEKLFF.

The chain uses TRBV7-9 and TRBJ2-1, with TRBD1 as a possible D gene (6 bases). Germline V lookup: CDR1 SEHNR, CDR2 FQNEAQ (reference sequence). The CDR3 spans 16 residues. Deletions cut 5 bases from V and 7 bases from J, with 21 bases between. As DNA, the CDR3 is TGTGCCAGCAGCCATCCCACAGGGCCCGGGGTGAATGAGCAGTTCTTC. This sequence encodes CASSHPTGPGVNEQFF.